A selection of T cell receptor beta chains follows, all from one sample in a study of PD-L1 blockade in urothelial cancer. Libraries were prepared by immunoSEQ multiplex PCR; TCRdb keeps only in-frame clonotypes and omits some of them. The sample consists of around 63,000 clones, roughly four fifths of them appearing once. The sequences come from PBMCs, collected around atezolizumab (anti-PD-L1) treatment. These receptors were obtained from a man in his sixties or seventies with urothelial cancer. The CDR3 runs from the conserved cysteine through the conserved F or W.

TRBJ1-5 TRBV6-6 CASSPTGDQPQHF
TRBJ2-2 TRBV5-1 CASSPTAPTGELFF
TRBJ2-1 TRBV7-9 CASNGGTSGRRDNEQFF
TRBJ2-1 TRBV11-3 CASSNRDTSEQFF
TRBJ2-1 TRBV27 CASSLLAGGDNEQFF
TRBJ2-1 TRBV11-1 CASRETGVHEQFF
TRBJ2-2 TRBV28 CASSSVISGTVGELFF
TRBJ2-1 TRBV11-2 CASSFFGRLTYNEQFF
TRBJ2-3 TRBV9 CASSLLERDTQYF
TRBJ2-1 TRBV19 CASSMRGNEQFF
TRBJ1-1 TRBV19 CASSGSPGITEAFF
TRBJ1-3 TRBV30 CAWSVLGASGNTIYF
TRBJ1-1 TRBV10-1 CASSLRRGTEAFF
TRBJ1-5 TRBV19 CASRGRTDSNQPQHF
TRBJ2-2 TRBV5-1 CASSLSVNTGELFF
TRBJ2-1 TRBV11-3 CASSPSGTSAYNEQFF
TRBJ2-3 TRBV5-1 CASSLDGISSTDTQYF
TRBJ2-3 TRBV7-9 CASSLGRGGPLDTQYF
TRBJ1-4 TRBV19 CASSIGSPREGEKLFF
TRBJ2-7 TRBV5-6 CASSFGTDYEQYF
TRBJ2-7 TRBV7-6 CASSPRTSGITHEQYF
TRBJ2-1 TRBV18 CASSQPQTDKFF